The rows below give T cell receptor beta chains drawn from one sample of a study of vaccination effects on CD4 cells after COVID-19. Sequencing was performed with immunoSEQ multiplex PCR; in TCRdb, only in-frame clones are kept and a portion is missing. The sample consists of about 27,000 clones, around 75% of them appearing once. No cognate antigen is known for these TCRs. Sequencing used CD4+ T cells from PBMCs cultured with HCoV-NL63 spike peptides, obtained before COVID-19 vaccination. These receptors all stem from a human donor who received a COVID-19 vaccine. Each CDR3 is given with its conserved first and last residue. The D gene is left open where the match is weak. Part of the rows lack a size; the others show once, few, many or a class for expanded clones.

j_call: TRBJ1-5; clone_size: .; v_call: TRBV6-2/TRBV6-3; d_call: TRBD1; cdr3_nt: TGTGCCAGCAGCGGACAGGTTCCCTCACAGCCCCAGCATTTT; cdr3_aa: CASSGQVPSQPQHF
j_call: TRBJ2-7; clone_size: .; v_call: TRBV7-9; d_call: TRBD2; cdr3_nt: TGTGCCAGCAGCGCTGGGACTAGCGGCCCCTACGAGCAGTACTTC; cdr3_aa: CASSAGTSGPYEQYF
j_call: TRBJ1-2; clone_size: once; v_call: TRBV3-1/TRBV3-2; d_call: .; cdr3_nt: TGTGCCAGCAGCCAAGATCCCCAGGACTTTCAAGGCTACACCTTC; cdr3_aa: CASSQDPQDFQGYTF
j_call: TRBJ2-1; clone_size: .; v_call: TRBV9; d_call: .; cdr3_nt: TGTGCCAGCAGCGTACTTGGGGGGAGCTCCTACAATGAGCAGTTCTTC; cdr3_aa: CASSVLGGSSYNEQFF
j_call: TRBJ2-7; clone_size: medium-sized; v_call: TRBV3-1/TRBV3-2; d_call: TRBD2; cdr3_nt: TGTGCCAGCAGCCACGGATTGGGACTAGCGGGAGCTGGGGACGAGCAGTACTTC; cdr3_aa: CASSHGLGLAGAGDEQYF
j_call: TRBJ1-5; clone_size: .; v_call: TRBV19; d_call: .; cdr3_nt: TGTGCCAGTAGAACGACAGTGAATAGCAATCAGCCCCAGCATTTT; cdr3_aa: CASRTTVNSNQPQHF
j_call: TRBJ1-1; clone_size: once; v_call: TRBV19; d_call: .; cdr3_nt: TGTGCCAGTAGTATAGAAGGGGGTCGGACTGAAGCTTTCTTT; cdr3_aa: CASSIEGGRTEAFF
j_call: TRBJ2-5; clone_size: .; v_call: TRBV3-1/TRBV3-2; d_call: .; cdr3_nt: TGTGCCAGCAGCCGGACGCCCCCAGAGACCCAGTACTTC; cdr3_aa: CASSRTPPETQYF
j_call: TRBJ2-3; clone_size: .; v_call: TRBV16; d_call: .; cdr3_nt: TGTGCCAGCAGCCAATTTGGCTTCACAGATACGCAGTATTTT; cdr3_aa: CASSQFGFTDTQYF
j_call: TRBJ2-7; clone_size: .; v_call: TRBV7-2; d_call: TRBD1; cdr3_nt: TGTGCCAGCAGCGTAGGACAGGGAAGATTCGAGCAGTACTTC; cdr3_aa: CASSVGQGRFEQYF
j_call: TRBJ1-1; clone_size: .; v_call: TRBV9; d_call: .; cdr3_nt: TGTGCCAGCAGCCGAAGGGATCCCACTGAAGCTTTCTTT; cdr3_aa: CASSRRDPTEAFF
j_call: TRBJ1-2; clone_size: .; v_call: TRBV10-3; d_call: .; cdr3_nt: TGTGCCATCAGTGAGTCGGGGGGCTACACCTTC; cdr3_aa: CAISESGGYTF
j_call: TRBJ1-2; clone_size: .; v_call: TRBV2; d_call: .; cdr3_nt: TGTGCCAGCAGTCTGACATCAAACTATGGCTACACCTTC; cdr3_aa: CASSLTSNYGYTF
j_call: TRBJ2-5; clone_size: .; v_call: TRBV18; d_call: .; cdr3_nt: TGTGCCAGCTCACAAAAGGGAGAGACCCAGTACTTC; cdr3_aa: CASSQKGETQYF
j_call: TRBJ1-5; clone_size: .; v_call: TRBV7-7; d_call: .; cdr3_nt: TGTGCTAGCAGCTTAGGGGGGAAGGATCAGCCCCAGCATTTT; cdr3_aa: CASSLGGKDQPQHF
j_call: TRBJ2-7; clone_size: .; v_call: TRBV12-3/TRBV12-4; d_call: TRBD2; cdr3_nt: TGTGCCAGCAGACTAGCGGGAGCCTACGAGCAGTACTTC; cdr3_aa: CASRLAGAYEQYF
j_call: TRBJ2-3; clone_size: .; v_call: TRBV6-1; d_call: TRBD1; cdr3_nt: TGTGCCAGCAGTGAACAGGGGGGCACAGATACGCAGTATTTT; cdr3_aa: CASSEQGGTDTQYF
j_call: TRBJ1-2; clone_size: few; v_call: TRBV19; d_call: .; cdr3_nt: TGTGCCAGTAGTATCGACAGTAACTATGGCTACACCTTC; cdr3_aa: CASSIDSNYGYTF
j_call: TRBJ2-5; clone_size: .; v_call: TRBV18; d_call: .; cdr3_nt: TGTGCCAGCTCATACCGGGACAAAGAAGAGACCCAGTACTTC; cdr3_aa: CASSYRDKEETQYF
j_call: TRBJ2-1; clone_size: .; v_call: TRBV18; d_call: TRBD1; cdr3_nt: TGTGCCAGCTCACCGGGACAGGGGAATAATGAGCAGTTCTTC; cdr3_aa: CASSPGQGNNEQFF
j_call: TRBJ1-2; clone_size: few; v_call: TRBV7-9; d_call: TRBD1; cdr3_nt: TGTGCCAGCAGCTCGACAGGGGTGGTGGATGGCTACACCTTC; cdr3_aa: CASSSTGVVDGYTF
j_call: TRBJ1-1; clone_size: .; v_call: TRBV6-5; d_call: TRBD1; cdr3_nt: TGTGCCAGCAGAGAGACAGGGGACACTGAAGCTTTCTTT; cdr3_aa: CASRETGDTEAFF
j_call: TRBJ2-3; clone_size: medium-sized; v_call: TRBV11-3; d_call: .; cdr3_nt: TGTGCCAGCAGCTTAGACCTAACGGGGAAAATGGCGAGGGGACCTAGCACAGATACGCAGTATTTT; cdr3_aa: CASSLDLTGKMARGPSTDTQYF
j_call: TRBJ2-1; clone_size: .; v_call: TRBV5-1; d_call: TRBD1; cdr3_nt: TGCGCCAGCAGCTTCAGGGACAGGGCGATCAATGAGCAGTTCTTC; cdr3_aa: CASSFRDRAINEQFF
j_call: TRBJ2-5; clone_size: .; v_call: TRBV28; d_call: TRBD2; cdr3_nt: TGTGCCAGCAGTGCGGGACTAGTAGGAGAGACCCAGTACTTC; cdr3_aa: CASSAGLVGETQYF
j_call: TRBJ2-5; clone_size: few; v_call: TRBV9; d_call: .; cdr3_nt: TGTGCCAGCAGCGTAGGTAGTATCCCGCAAGAGACCCAGTACTTC; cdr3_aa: CASSVGSIPQETQYF
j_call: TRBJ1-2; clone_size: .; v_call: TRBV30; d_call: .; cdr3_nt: TGTGCCTGGAGGGGTACTGGGCAGAACTATGGCTACACCTTC; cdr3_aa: CAWRGTGQNYGYTF
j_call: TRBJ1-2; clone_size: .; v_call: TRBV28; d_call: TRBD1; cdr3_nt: TGTGCCAGCAGTTCGGGACAGGGCTATGGCTACACCTTC; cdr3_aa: CASSSGQGYGYTF
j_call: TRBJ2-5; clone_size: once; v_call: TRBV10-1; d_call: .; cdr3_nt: TGCGCCAGCAAGAACAGCCAAGAGACCCAGTACTTC; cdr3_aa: CASKNSQETQYF
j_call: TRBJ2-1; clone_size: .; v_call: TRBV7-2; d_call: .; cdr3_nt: TGTGCCAGCAGCTTCAGTACTTACAATGAGCAGTTCTTC; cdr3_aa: CASSFSTYNEQFF
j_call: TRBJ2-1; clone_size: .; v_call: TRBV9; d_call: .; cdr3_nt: TGTGCCAGCAGCGTAGAATTACGGGGGCCAAATGAGCAGTTCTTC; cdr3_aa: CASSVELRGPNEQFF
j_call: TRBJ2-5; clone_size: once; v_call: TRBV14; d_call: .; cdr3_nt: TGTGCCAGCAGCCAAGCTCGCGGGATGGGAGAGACCCAGTACTTC; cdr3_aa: CASSQARGMGETQYF
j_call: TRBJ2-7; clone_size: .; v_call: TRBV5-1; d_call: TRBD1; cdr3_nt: TGCGCCAGCAGTCGAGGACAGGGCCCTTACGAGCAGTACTTC; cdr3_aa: CASSRGQGPYEQYF
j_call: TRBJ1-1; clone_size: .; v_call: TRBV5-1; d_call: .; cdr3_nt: TGCGCCAGCAGCTCCGGGACATCCGAAGCTTTCTTT; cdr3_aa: CASSSGTSEAFF
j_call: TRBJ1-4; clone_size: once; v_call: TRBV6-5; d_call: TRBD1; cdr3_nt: TGTGCCAGCAGTCCCCGGGACAGCCGAAATGAAAAACTGTTTTTT; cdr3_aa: CASSPRDSRNEKLFF
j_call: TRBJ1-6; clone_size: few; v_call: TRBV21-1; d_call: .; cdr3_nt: TGTGCCAGCAGCAAATGGGGGGTGGGCGATTCACCCCTCCACTTT; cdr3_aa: CASSKWGVGDSPLHF
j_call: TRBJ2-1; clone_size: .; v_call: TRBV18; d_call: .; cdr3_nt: TGTGCCAGCTCACCCCTGCCGGGGGATGAGCAGTTCTTC; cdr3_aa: CASSPLPGDEQFF
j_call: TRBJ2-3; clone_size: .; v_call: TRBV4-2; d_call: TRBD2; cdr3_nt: TGTGCCAGCAGGTCTAGCGGGGGGCTATCTACAGATACGCAGTATTTT; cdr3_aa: CASRSSGGLSTDTQYF
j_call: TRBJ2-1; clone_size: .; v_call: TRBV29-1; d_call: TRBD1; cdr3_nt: TGCAGTGATGGACAGGCCAATGAGCAGTTCTTC; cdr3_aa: CSDGQANEQFF
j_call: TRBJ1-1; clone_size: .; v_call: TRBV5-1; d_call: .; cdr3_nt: TGCGCCAGCAGCTTGGAGGGCAGGAACACTGAAGCTTTCTTT; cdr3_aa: CASSLEGRNTEAFF
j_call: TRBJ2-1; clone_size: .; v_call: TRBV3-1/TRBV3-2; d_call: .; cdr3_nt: TGTGCCAGCAGCCACGACGCGGACATGAGGCTGTCCAATGAGCAGTTCTTC; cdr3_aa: CASSHDADMRLSNEQFF
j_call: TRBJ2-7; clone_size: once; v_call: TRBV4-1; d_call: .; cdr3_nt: TGCGCCAGCAGCCAAGAAGGGTTCGCCTCCTACGAGCAGTACTTC; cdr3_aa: CASSQEGFASYEQYF
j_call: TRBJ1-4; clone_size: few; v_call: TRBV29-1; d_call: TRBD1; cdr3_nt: TGCAGCGTTGGGACAGGGGGCCGTGAAAAACTGTTTTTT; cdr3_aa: CSVGTGGREKLFF
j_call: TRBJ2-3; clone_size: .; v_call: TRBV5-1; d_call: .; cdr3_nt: TGCGCCAGCAGCTTGGGGGTCTTAGGTGATACGCAGTATTTT; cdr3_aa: CASSLGVLGDTQYF
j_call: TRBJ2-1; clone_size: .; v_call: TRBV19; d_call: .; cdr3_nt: TGTGCCAGTAGTCTCCCTGGCAATGAGCAGTTCTTC; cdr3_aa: CASSLPGNEQFF
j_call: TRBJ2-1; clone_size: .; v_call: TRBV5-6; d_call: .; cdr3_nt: TGTGCCAGCAGCTTGGTAGGCTCACAGGGCAAGAATGAGCAGTTCTTC; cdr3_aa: CASSLVGSQGKNEQFF